The table lists the clone carrying this TCR beta chain with many counts. Its specificity is not known. This specimen comes from a study of T cell repertoires in cytomegalovirus infection. As for the study in general: Carrying CMV and the relevant HLA type showed in public TCR beta signatures. Study conclusions and caveats: The study found HLA-C-restricted CMV-specific TCR beta clonotypes dominating the ex vivo response.

CDR3 length: 12 amino acids. CDR1 and CDR2 (germline): SGHAT, FQDESV (reference sequence). V was shortened by 4 bases and J by 5 bases, with 6 bases between the two germline ends. TCRdb processed the reads anew with MiXCR; each CDR3 protein has one entry. The sample shows roughly 130,000 distinct CDR3 sequences, less than 9.5% of them seen only once. The sequenced sample consisted of PBMCs. This clonotype was sampled from a human donor in good health (CMV status not recorded). Some clones in this sample may be carry-over from other donors' samples. The chain employs TRBV11-1 and TRBJ2-1; D gene uncertain. The CDR3 coding sequence is TGTGCCAGCAGCTACTTGAACAATGAGCAGTTCTTC. Its translation is CASSYLNNEQFF.